A selection of T cell receptor beta chains follows, all from one sample in a study of T cell repertoires in cytomegalovirus infection. For these receptors, no antigen is known. TCRdb ran MiXCR on the reads and lists one entry per CDR3 protein. The sample contains hundreds of thousands of distinct CDR3 sequences, 30% to 35% of which appear only once. Here the sequenced sample was cultured PBMCs, taken from culture after CMV antigen stimulation. These receptors came from a human donor in good health (CMV status not recorded). Some clones in this sample may be carry-over from other donors' samples. Each CDR3 is given with its conserved first and last residue. Fields, in order: V gene, clone size, D gene, J gene, CDR3 DNA, CDR3 protein. A D gene is named only where the DNA matches it firmly. A row's size may be missing; if present it is once, few, many or a size class.

TRBV20-1	NA	TRBD2	TRBJ2-3	TGCAGTGCTGCAACTCGGACTAGCGGCCCCACAGATACGCAGTATTTT	CSAATRTSGPTDTQYF
TRBV7-8	NA	NA	TRBJ2-1	TGTGCCAGCAGCCCAAGGGTTATGGGGTCTGAGCAGTTCTTC	CASSPRVMGSEQFF
TRBV27	few	NA	TRBJ2-1	TGTGCCAGCAGTTTATCCCGGACACTATACAATGAGCAGTTCTTC	CASSLSRTLYNEQFF
TRBV27	NA	TRBD2	TRBJ2-7	TGTGCCAGCAGTGGGGGGACTAGCGGGATTCGAGAGCAGTACTTC	CASSGGTSGIREQYF
TRBV6-2/TRBV6-3	NA	NA	TRBJ2-3	TGTGCCAGCAGTTACGCCGCGGACAACACAGATACGCAGTATTTT	CASSYAADNTDTQYF
TRBV6-1	NA	NA	TRBJ1-1	TGTGCCAGCAGTGAAGAGGGGGACACTGAACCTTTCTTT	CASSEEGDTEPFF
TRBV19	NA	NA	TRBJ1-4	TGTGCCAGTAGTATCTCCGTAAATGAAAAACTGTTTTTT	CASSISVNEKLFF
TRBV25-1	NA	TRBD2	TRBJ2-7	TGTGCCAGCAGTGACCCCCGGGGTAGCGGGAGTGAGCAGTACTTC	CASSDPRGSGSEQYF
TRBV9	many	NA	TRBJ1-5	TGTGCCAGCAGCGTAGGCGTTAGCAATCAGCCCCAGCATTTT	CASSVGVSNQPQHF
TRBV12-3/TRBV12-4	NA	NA	TRBJ2-3	TGTGCCAGCAGTTTCAGCGGCGTATGGTATTTT	CASSFSGVWYF
TRBV4-1	few	NA	TRBJ1-2	TGCGCCAGCAGCCAAGCCCCACAGGGTGGATTGTATGGCTACACCTTC	CASSQAPQGGLYGYTF
TRBV7-2	few	NA	TRBJ1-2	TGTGCCAGCAGCTTATCCTCCTTCGGGGGCTACACCTTC	CASSLSSFGGYTF
TRBV11-3	NA	NA	TRBJ2-5	TGTGCCAGCGCCAGGGGGGGCGTCCCCGAAGAGACCCAGTACTTC	CASARGGVPEETQYF
TRBV7-4	NA	NA	TRBJ2-1	TGTGCCAGCAGCCCGACACGCAGGGTGAGCTCCTACAATGAGCAGTTCTTC	CASSPTRRVSSYNEQFF
TRBV18	NA	NA	TRBJ1-4	TGTGCCAGCTCACCCGCCGCGTCTGAAAAACTGTTTTTT	CASSPAASEKLFF
TRBV7-2	many	TRBD1	TRBJ2-5	TGTGCCAGCAGCGCAAGGACAGGGGGCAATGGGGAGACCCAGTACTTC	CASSARTGGNGETQYF
TRBV7-2	many	TRBD1	TRBJ2-3	TGTGCCAGCAGCTTACGGCGTGTAGGCGCTAGGGGGCTATCAGATACGCAGTATTTT	CASSLRRVGARGLSDTQYF
TRBV28	NA	NA	TRBJ1-6	TGTGCCAGCATCAGGACCCCTACTTCACCCCTCCACTTT	CASIRTPTSPLHF
TRBV2	NA	TRBD2	TRBJ2-2	TGTGCCAGCAGTTCTAGCGGGAGGGCATCCACCGGGGAGCTGTTTTTT	CASSSSGRASTGELFF
TRBV12-3/TRBV12-4	NA	TRBD2	TRBJ2-3	TGTGCCAGCAGTTTCCCTATAGCGGGGGGGGAGGGTACGCAGTATTTT	CASSFPIAGGEGTQYF
TRBV19	few	NA	TRBJ2-1	TGTGCCAGTAGAGATCCCGGCCACAGGGAGCAGTTCTTC	CASRDPGHREQFF
TRBV2	NA	NA	TRBJ2-3	TGTGCCAGCAGTGTGGAACTAGCTGGCACAGATACGCAGTATTTT	CASSVELAGTDTQYF
TRBV7-6	NA	TRBD1	TRBJ1-4	TGTGCTATCAGGGGACAGTATGGTGAAAAACTGTTTTTT	CAIRGQYGEKLFF
TRBV6-2/TRBV6-3	few	NA	TRBJ2-1	TGTGCCAGCACCTTATTGAGGGAAGGAGGGCAGTTCTTC	CASTLLREGGQFF
TRBV6-1	NA	NA	TRBJ1-3	TGTGCCAGCAGTGAAGCCTATTTCTCTGGAAACACCATATATTTT	CASSEAYFSGNTIYF
TRBV5-6	few	NA	TRBJ2-1	TGTGCCAGCAGCTTGTTGAGAATGTCCTACAATGAGCAGTTCTTC	CASSLLRMSYNEQFF
TRBV7-2	many	TRBD2	TRBJ2-7	TGTGCCAGCAGCTCCCAACTAGCGGCTACCTCTTCGGGCGAGCAGTACTTC	CASSSQLAATSSGEQYF
TRBV5-6	NA	TRBD1	TRBJ1-1	TGTGCCAGCAGCTTGAAGGTCAGGGGGCGGGAGGCTTTCTTT	CASSLKVRGREAFF
TRBV7-9	few	NA	TRBJ2-7	TGTGCCAGCAGCTCACCTATGGTCCACGAGCAGTACTTC	CASSSPMVHEQYF
TRBV19	NA	NA	TRBJ1-6	TGTGCCAGTAGTATAACTTGGGGCTCCTATAATTCACCCCTCCACTTT	CASSITWGSYNSPLHF
TRBV20-1	NA	NA	TRBJ2-1	TGCAGTGCCAATACCGCTAGCTCCAGTTACAATGAGCAGTTCTTC	CSANTASSSYNEQFF
TRBV12-3/TRBV12-4	NA	NA	TRBJ2-2	TGTGCCAGCACCTACCCCGACAGGCCAAACACCGGGGAGCTGTTTTTT	CASTYPDRPNTGELFF
TRBV6-6	NA	TRBD1	TRBJ1-6	TGTGCCACCGGCGGGACAGGGGGCGCGGGATATAATTCACCCCTCCACTTT	CATGGTGGAGYNSPLHF
TRBV9	NA	NA	TRBJ1-6	TGTGCCAGCAGCGTCCGGGTGGGGTCACCCCTCCACTTT	CASSVRVGSPLHF
TRBV7-8	few	NA	TRBJ2-7	TGTGCCAGCAGCCCTCGGGCGTCCTCCTACGAGCAGTACTTC	CASSPRASSYEQYF
TRBV6-1	NA	TRBD1	TRBJ2-1	TGTGCCAGCAGTGAAGGGGCCGGGACAGGGTATTGGGATGAGCAGTTCTTC	CASSEGAGTGYWDEQFF